This is a list of T cell receptor beta chains from one sample in a study of monozygotic twins with inflammatory bowel disease. Using the 5' RACE reads, TCRdb records one entry per CDR3 protein without DNA. The repertoire shows roughly 320,000 distinct CDR3 sequences; the top ten hold 5.6%. Sequencing input: blood. Receptors were obtained from a human donor with ulcerative colitis or Crohn's disease, or a healthy co-twin of an affected twin (not recorded which). CDR3s include the opening cysteine and the closing phenylalanine or tryptophan.

CDR3aa: CASSLVGNNEKLFF
v_gene: TRBV7-2
j_gene: TRBJ1-4

CDR3aa: CASSDPGTGGYTQYF
v_gene: TRBV25-1
j_gene: TRBJ2-3

CDR3aa: CATSNRGTGTYEQYF
v_gene: TRBV15
j_gene: TRBJ2-7

CDR3aa: CASTPLAGEEQFF
v_gene: TRBV27
j_gene: TRBJ2-1

CDR3aa: CASTRRENTEAFF
v_gene: TRBV12-3/TRBV12-4
j_gene: TRBJ1-1

CDR3aa: CASSQENRMRWTDTQYF
v_gene: TRBV3-1
j_gene: TRBJ2-3

CDR3aa: CASSSIQLIAGGPPEQFF
v_gene: TRBV7-3
j_gene: TRBJ2-1

CDR3aa: CASSLASRDQFNSPLHF
v_gene: TRBV5-1
j_gene: TRBJ1-6

CDR3aa: CAISEAGGDNEKLFF
v_gene: TRBV10-3
j_gene: TRBJ1-4

CDR3aa: CASSLGTGAYEQYF
v_gene: TRBV7-9
j_gene: TRBJ2-7

CDR3aa: CASSSRTDNSPLHF
v_gene: TRBV6-2/TRBV6-3
j_gene: TRBJ1-6

CDR3aa: CASSQYGLAGGANTGELFF
v_gene: TRBV4-3
j_gene: TRBJ2-2

CDR3aa: CASRSGTFYEQYF
v_gene: TRBV27
j_gene: TRBJ2-7

CDR3aa: CASSPPTGNYGYTF
v_gene: TRBV5-5
j_gene: TRBJ1-2

CDR3aa: CSVEENRGYTF
v_gene: TRBV29-1
j_gene: TRBJ1-2